One sample yielded the 2 T cell receptor beta chains listed below, sequenced in a study of T cell responses to AZD1222 COVID-19 vaccine. Produced via immunoSEQ multiplex PCR; TCRdb's table is partial and in-frame only. This sample yields 100,000 to 150,000 clones, of which roughly 90% are seen a single time; roughly 1.5% belongs to the top ten. The sample here was peripheral blood, taken on day 0 of AZD1222 vaccination. All receptors come from an adult in good health.

The V call is TRBV7-3, the J call TRBJ2-7, with 14 nucleotides matching TRBD2. Germline V lookup: CDR1 SGHTA, CDR2 FQGTGA. Trimming at V came to 3 bases and at J to 5 bases, leaving 21 bases not matched to a gene. This CDR3 region has 21 residues. The CDR3 is CASSFGTSGSGGLRDLNEQYF. The CDR3 DNA sequence: TGTGCCAGCAGCTTCGGGACTAGCGGGAGTGGGGGCCTTAGGGACCTTAACGAGCAGTACTTC.

The DNA for the CDR3 is TGTGCCACCAGCAGATCTGGACTAGCGGGAGGCCTAAGCTCCTACAATGAGCAGTTCTTC. It translates to CATSRSGLAGGLSSYNEQFF. The rearrangement uses TRBV15 and TRBJ2-1, with 14 positions matching TRBD2. V shed 2 bases, J shed 0 bases, and the junction held 9 bases outside the gene matches. The CDR3 extends over 20 amino acids. Germline CDR1 and CDR2: LNHNV and YYDKDF (reference sequence).